This T cell receptor beta chain derives from a study of blood T cell repertoires in COVID-19. Across the whole study: Samples taken during acute and convalescent COVID-19 were collected in the United States, Italy and Spain. In each case, the material was cDNA or gDNA derived from T cells, B-cell-depleted T cells, or PBMCs.

The CDR3 consists of 12 residues. CDR1 is MGHDK and CDR2 is SYGVNS in the germline V gene. The V end lost 6 bases, the J end lost 3 bases, and 5 bases lay between the germline ends. Libraries were prepared by immunoSEQ multiplex PCR; TCRdb keeps only in-frame clonotypes and omits some of them. The top ten clones hold 8.5% to 10% of a sample with approximately 70,000 clones, around 85% of them seen once. The TCR sequence derives from a woman aged 50 to 60 with acute or convalescent COVID-19. The chain combines TRBV25-1 with TRBJ2-2; D not resolved. Source material: peripheral blood. The CDR3 DNA sequence: TGTGCCAGCAGCCGGTACACCGGGGAGCTGTTTTTT. Amino acid sequence: CASSRYTGELFF.